The 19 T cell receptor beta chains given below trace back to one sample, sequenced in a study of CD8 T cells in ankylosing spondylitis (dated by TCRdb to 2016 to 2017). Receptor amplification or capture employed 5' RACE. Sequencing took place on an Illumina HiSeq 2500. TCRdb redid the processing of the public reads, applying fastp at Q25 and MiXCR, and retained in-frame beta chains. Every entry covers one CDR3 protein and lists the most common genes and DNA from its rows. Within this sample are roughly 180,000 distinct CDR3 sequences, with around 13% of them counted one time only. The ten largest clonotypes hold approximately 9.9% of the sample. Sequenced input: blood, either unsorted or a sorted T cell fraction (not recorded which). All receptors come from a female donor with ankylosing spondylitis or in good health (not recorded which).

This clonotype has at least ten counts. The chain carries TRBV25-1 and TRBJ2-7; D gene unclear. This CDR3 has 13 residues. Trimming left V 9 bases short and J 2 bases short, with 14 bases between. Germline loops: CDR1 MGHDK, CDR2 SYGVNS. DNA of the CDR3: TGTGCCAGTTCCGAATCAGTCCCCTACGAGCAGTACTTC. It yields the protein CASSESVPYEQYF.

The J gene is TRBJ2-1, the V gene TRBV6-1; 7 bases map to TRBD2. Trimming cost V 7 bases and J 2 bases; bases outside gene matches: 11. CDR3 length: 16 residues. CDR1 MNHNS and CDR2 SASEGT come from the germline V gene. The CDR3: CASTWGGSITYNEQFF. The CDR3 nucleotides read TGTGCCAGCACCTGGGGCGGGAGCATCACCTACAATGAGCAGTTCTTC.

In DNA form, the CDR3 reads TGCAGTGCTAGTTCGGCCAGCGGGAGGGCCTCCTACAATGAGCAGTTCTTC. The encoded protein is CSASSASGRASYNEQFF. This chain uses TRBV20-1 with TRBJ2-1; 10 nucleotides agree with TRBD2. The CDR3 totals 17 residues. V shed 3 bases, J shed 0 bases, and the junction held 8 bases outside the gene matches. Looked up from germline, CDR1 is DFQATT and CDR2 is SNEGSKA (reference sequence).

As for this clonotype: One end of the junction fails to match germline, which may point to a read error. The V call is TRBV6-1, the J call TRBJ1-2; D ambiguous. Germline loops: CDR1 MNHNS, CDR2 SASEGT. This CDR3 contains 14 residues. The CDR3 bases are TGTGCCAGCAGCCGTACAAGGGTTAACTATGGCTACCCCTTC. Translated: CASSRTRVNYGYPF.

The V call is TRBV7-2, the J call TRBJ2-3; 16 nucleotides agree with TRBD2. The germline gives CDR1 SGHTA, CDR2 FQGNSA. The CDR3 runs to 15 residues. V lost 3 bases and J lost 8; bases outside the gene matches: 2. The CDR3 DNA reads as TGTGCCAGCAGCTTGGGACTAGCGGGAGGGGGTACGCAGTATTTT. It specifies CASSLGLAGGGTQYF.

Many counts were recorded for this clonotype. This sequence joins TRBV4-2 and TRBJ1-2; 7 nucleotides align to TRBD1. Germline CDR1 reads LGHNA; CDR2 reads YNFKEQ. V lost 0 bases and J lost 2; bases outside the gene matches: 9. The CDR3 is 17 amino acids. CDR3 in amino acids: CASSQDFNPTGNYGYTF. CDR3 coding DNA: TGTGCCAGCAGCCAAGATTTTAACCCGACAGGGAACTATGGCTACACCTTC.

This clonotype has a count of ten or more. V is TRBV6-2 or TRBV6-3 and J is TRBJ2-1; TRBD2 matches 8 bases. CDR3 size: 16 residues. V was clipped by 6 bases and J by 4 bases; unmatched bases: 11. Germline CDR1 is MNHEY and CDR2 is SVGEGT. CDR3 bases: TGTGCCAGCAGAACTTCGGCGGGAGGTGCGTACAATGAGCAGTTCTTC. Its translation: CASRTSAGGAYNEQFF.

At least ten counts were recorded for this clonotype. The chain has TRBV9 and TRBJ2-1; 7 nucleotides match TRBD1. Germline CDR1 reads SGDLS; CDR2 reads YYNGEE. The CDR3 length is 14 residues. V lost 4 bases and J lost 3; bases outside the gene matches: 4. The CDR3 region is CASSPRDSYNEQFF. DNA of the CDR3: TGTGCCAGCAGCCCACGGGACAGCTACAATGAGCAGTTCTTC.

This clonotype was seen many times. V is TRBV20-1 and J is TRBJ2-7, with 9 bases identical to TRBD2. CDR1 is DFQATT, CDR2 SNEGSKA, per germline (reference sequence). Losses at the gene ends were 6 bases for V and 6 bases for J; bases not matched to a gene: 27. CDR3 size: 19 residues. The CDR3 region has the DNA TGCAGTGCCCCCTCCCCCTCGCGGGAGGGCCGAAGTCTACTACTCGAGCAGTACTTC. It translates to CSAPSPSREGRSLLLEQYF.

There are many counts of this clonotype. V is TRBV7-9 and J is TRBJ1-1; weak D call: TRBD1 (6 bases). The CDR3 is made up of 12 amino acids. Germline CDR1 and CDR2: SEHNR and FQNEAQ (reference sequence). V shed 5 bases and J shed 7 bases, with 11 bases lying between them. In DNA form, the CDR3 reads TGTGCCAGCAGCCCAGGGGACGTTGAAGCTTTCTTT. This encodes CASSPGDVEAFF.

The sample holds many counts of this clonotype. The chain couples TRBV29-1 to TRBJ2-1, with TRBD2 matching over 10 bases. V dropped 4 bases and J dropped 9; count of bases not matched to a gene: 9. Germline V lookup: CDR1 SQVTM, CDR2 ANQGSEA. CDR3 length: 14 amino acids. CDR3 amino acids: CSVVSLAGVTEQFF. The CDR3 nucleotides read TGCAGCGTTGTCTCTCTAGCGGGAGTAACTGAGCAGTTCTTC.

The CDR3 sequence is CASSRLPPGLVSGANVLTF. CDR3 in DNA: TGTGCCAGCAGCCGATTGCCGCCGGGACTCGTCTCTGGGGCCAACGTCCTGACTTTC. V usage is TRBV7-8 and J usage is TRBJ2-6; a possible D gene is TRBD2 (6 bases). V lost 5 bases to trimming and J lost 0 bases, with 20 bases between them. The CDR3 has 19 residues. CDR1 SGHVS and CDR2 FQNEAQ come from the germline V gene.

This clonotype was found once. The chain combines TRBV15 with TRBJ2-1; D possibly uses TRBD1 or TRBD2 (5 bases each). V shed 3 bases and J shed 4 bases, with 16 bases lying between them. This CDR3 is built from 16 residues. Germline V gene lookup returns CDR1 LNHNV and CDR2 YYDKDF (reference sequence). The CDR3 DNA reads TGTGCCACCAGCAGCCACCAGGATGGGGGTTACAATGAGCAGTTCTTC. Its translation: CATSSHQDGGYNEQFF.

This clonotype has just a few counts. The chain combines TRBV20-1 with TRBJ2-1; tentative D call: TRBD2 (6 bases). This CDR3 has 13 residues. The germline gives CDR1 DFQATT, CDR2 SNEGSKA (reference sequence). V gave up 0 bases and J gave up 8 bases, with 11 bases separating them. The CDR3 reads CSARDRREYEQFF. CDR3 in DNA: TGCAGTGCTAGAGATCGCCGGGAGTATGAGCAGTTCTTC.

This clonotype appeared many times. The V gene is TRBV20-1, the J gene TRBJ2-3; 9 nucleotides agree with TRBD2. The CDR3 has 15 residues. The V segment lost 7 bases and the J segment 3 bases; nucleotides outside the gene matches: 11. The germline V gene has CDR1 DFQATT and CDR2 SNEGSKA (reference sequence). Here the CDR3 DNA reads TGCAGTGAATCTTTAGCGGGAGTGGATACAGATACGCAGTATTTT. Translated: CSESLAGVDTDTQYF.

This clonotype was picked up a small number of times. The J gene is TRBJ2-3, the V gene TRBV5-6, with D maybe TRBD1 (7 bases). Germline V gene sequence: CDR1 SGHDT, CDR2 YYEEEE. CDR3 length: 15 residues. V shed 5 bases and J shed 5 bases, with 18 bases lying between them. The CDR3 region has the DNA TGTGCCAGCAGGCCGAAGGAGGGGGCCGGAGATACGCAGTATTTT. It specifies CASRPKEGAGDTQYF.

This clonotype was counted ten times or more. The chain couples TRBV12-3 or TRBV12-4 to TRBJ1-2; D gene uncertain. V was clipped by 8 bases and J by 4 bases, with 11 bases between them. The CDR3 is 12 residues long. DNA for the CDR3: TGTGCCAGCGCACGAGGAGGCTATGGCTACACCTTC. It codes for CASARGGYGYTF.

As to this clonotype: A single base separates this from a much larger clone, so it may be a read error. This chain uses TRBV24-1 with TRBJ2-1, with 8 bases aligning to TRBD2. Trimming removed 3 bases from V and 4 bases from J; junction bases left unmatched: 10. CDR1 is KGHDR and CDR2 is SFDVKD in the germline V gene. The CDR3 has 17 amino acids. The DNA of the CDR3 is TGTGCCACCAGTGATACCTGCAGGGGCGGGAGGTACAATGAGCAGTTCTTC. Protein sequence: CATSDTCRGGRYNEQFF.

This clonotype was observed many times. The chain recombines TRBV12-3 or TRBV12-4 with TRBJ1-4; a weak D match, TRBD1 (5 bases). V lost 2 bases, J lost 5 bases, and 12 bases lay in between. This CDR3 contains 15 residues. The CDR3 spells CASSLQRDGNEKLFF. CDR3 DNA: TGTGCCAGCAGTTTACAGCGGGACGGGAATGAAAAACTGTTTTTT.